A selection of T cell receptor beta chains follows, all from one sample in a study of identifying expanded T cells in peripheral blood. Clones were read by immunoSEQ multiplex PCR, and TCRdb kept only the in-frame ones, dropping some. The sample includes fewer than 130,000 clones, around 89% of them seen just once. Material for sequencing was blood. The receptors originated from a person aged 18 to 75 in good health. Both conserved end residues are part of each CDR3. The order of the fields is clone size, V gene, D gene, J gene, CDR3 DNA, CDR3 protein. The D gene is left open where the match is weak. The listing skips clone size in some rows; elsewhere it reads once, few, many or a size class.

size: .; V: TRBV2; D: .; J: TRBJ2-3; DNA: TGTGCCAGCGGGTTGGAGGTCACAGATACGCAGTATTTT; CDR3: CASGLEVTDTQYF
size: .; V: TRBV11-3; D: TRBD1; J: TRBJ2-3; DNA: TGTGCCAGCAGCCGTCGACAGGGGCTCACAGATACGCAGTATTTT; CDR3: CASSRRQGLTDTQYF
size: .; V: TRBV4-3; D: .; J: TRBJ2-1; DNA: TGCGCCAGCAGCCAAGATCTGGGCTCACTCAATGAGCAGTTCTTC; CDR3: CASSQDLGSLNEQFF
size: .; V: TRBV4-1; D: .; J: TRBJ2-5; DNA: TGCGCCAGCAGCCCCAACGGGAAGACCCAGTACTTC; CDR3: CASSPNGKTQYF
size: .; V: TRBV6-5; D: .; J: TRBJ2-5; DNA: TGTGCCAGCAGTTACTCGGCGGGAAATAGGGAGACCCAGTACTTC; CDR3: CASSYSAGNRETQYF
size: .; V: TRBV19; D: TRBD1; J: TRBJ1-2; DNA: TGTGCCAGTATTGGACAGGGGGCTGGAAGCTATGGCTACACCTTC; CDR3: CASIGQGAGSYGYTF
size: few; V: TRBV28; D: TRBD1; J: TRBJ1-6; DNA: TGTGCCAGCAGCCCAGGACAGGGGAGATCACCCCTCCACTTT; CDR3: CASSPGQGRSPLHF
size: once; V: TRBV11-2; D: .; J: TRBJ1-2; DNA: TGTGCCAGCAGCCCCGAAGGGGGTTATGGCTACACCTTC; CDR3: CASSPEGGYGYTF
size: .; V: TRBV6-6; D: .; J: TRBJ2-1; DNA: TGTGCCAGCAGCCGCAGCCAGGTTTATTACAATGAGCAGTTCTTC; CDR3: CASSRSQVYYNEQFF
size: .; V: TRBV29-1; D: .; J: TRBJ2-1; DNA: TGCAGCGCAGTCGACTCGGGGTACAATGAGCAGTTCTTC; CDR3: CSAVDSGYNEQFF
size: .; V: TRBV19; D: .; J: TRBJ1-1; DNA: TGTGCCAGTAGGGTAGGGGGGGTAAACACTGAAGCTTTCTTT; CDR3: CASRVGGVNTEAFF
size: few; V: TRBV7-2; D: .; J: TRBJ1-2; DNA: TGTGCCAGCAGCGAAGGGACTAACTATGGCTACACCTTC; CDR3: CASSEGTNYGYTF
size: .; V: TRBV9; D: TRBD1; J: TRBJ2-1; DNA: TGTGCCAGCAGTCGAGGGAACCCGGGGAGACGGGACAGAGACAATGAGCAGTTCTTC; CDR3: CASSRGNPGRRDRDNEQFF
size: .; V: TRBV4-3; D: .; J: TRBJ2-7; DNA: TGCGCCAGCAGCCAAGATGCCGGTAGGGCGCCCTACGAGCAGTACTTC; CDR3: CASSQDAGRAPYEQYF
size: once; V: TRBV5-1; D: .; J: TRBJ1-1; DNA: TGCGCCAGCAGCCCCGAGGCCGCGGGCAGTGAAGCTTTCTTT; CDR3: CASSPEAAGSEAFF
size: .; V: TRBV27; D: TRBD1; J: TRBJ1-4; DNA: TGTGCCAGCAGGGACAGGTTGGGAGAAAAACTGTTTTTT; CDR3: CASRDRLGEKLFF
size: .; V: TRBV5-4; D: .; J: TRBJ2-7; DNA: TGTGCCAGCAGCTTGGCGGGGGGCGCGAAGTACGAGCAGTACTTC; CDR3: CASSLAGGAKYEQYF
size: .; V: TRBV19; D: TRBD2; J: TRBJ2-1; DNA: TGTGCCAGTAGTATCATAGCTAGCGGGGGGGATGAGCAGTTCTTC; CDR3: CASSIIASGGDEQFF
size: .; V: TRBV5-6; D: .; J: TRBJ2-7; DNA: TGTGCCAGCAGCGTAGCTGGGGTGCCCGAGCAGTACTTC; CDR3: CASSVAGVPEQYF
size: .; V: TRBV19; D: .; J: TRBJ1-1; DNA: TGTGCCAGTAGTATACAGGGTCACACTGAAGCTTTCTTT; CDR3: CASSIQGHTEAFF
size: .; V: TRBV7-2; D: .; J: TRBJ2-3; DNA: TGTGCCAGCAGCTTACCGGGGCGGTATACGCAGTATTTT; CDR3: CASSLPGRYTQYF
size: .; V: TRBV19; D: TRBD1; J: TRBJ2-5; DNA: TGTGCCAGTAGCAGACAGGGTCGAGAGACCCAGTACTTC; CDR3: CASSRQGRETQYF
size: .; V: TRBV5-1; D: .; J: TRBJ2-7; DNA: TGCGCCAGCAGCTTGGATGGAGGGATCGAGCAGTACTTC; CDR3: CASSLDGGIEQYF
size: .; V: TRBV11-1; D: .; J: TRBJ2-3; DNA: TGTGCCAGCAGCACTCCGGGGCGACTAGACTCCGGCACAGATACGCAGTATTTT; CDR3: CASSTPGRLDSGTDTQYF
size: .; V: TRBV27; D: .; J: TRBJ2-3; DNA: TGTGCCAGCAGTCTCCCTCCTGGTACGCAGTATTTT; CDR3: CASSLPPGTQYF
size: .; V: TRBV6-6; D: .; J: TRBJ1-1; DNA: TGTGCGGGGGGCTCGAACACTGAAGCTTTCTTT; CDR3: CAGGSNTEAFF
size: .; V: TRBV10-3; D: .; J: TRBJ2-5; DNA: TGTGCCATCAGTGGCGGAGAGACCCAGTACTTC; CDR3: CAISGGETQYF
size: .; V: TRBV6-5; D: TRBD1; J: TRBJ1-1; DNA: TGTGCCAGCATAGACAGGGTTTACACTGAAGCTTTCTTT; CDR3: CASIDRVYTEAFF
size: .; V: TRBV27; D: TRBD1; J: TRBJ2-7; DNA: TGTGCCAGCAGTACCCACAGGGGGTCCGTCTACGAGCAGTACTTC; CDR3: CASSTHRGSVYEQYF
size: .; V: TRBV10-3; D: TRBD1; J: TRBJ2-2; DNA: TGTGCCATCAGGGACAGGAAGGGTACCGGGGAGCTGTTTTTT; CDR3: CAIRDRKGTGELFF
size: .; V: TRBV2; D: .; J: TRBJ2-5; DNA: TGTGCCAGCATAAGGGCTCTCCAAGAGACCCAGTACTTC; CDR3: CASIRALQETQYF
size: once; V: TRBV19; D: TRBD1; J: TRBJ1-5; DNA: TGTGCCAGTACCAGACAGGGATTAAGGAATCAGCCCCAGCATTTT; CDR3: CASTRQGLRNQPQHF
size: .; V: TRBV9; D: .; J: TRBJ2-7; DNA: TGTGCCAGCAGCGTAGCTCTCGGGTACGAGCAGTACTTC; CDR3: CASSVALGYEQYF
size: .; V: TRBV5-4; D: .; J: TRBJ2-7; DNA: TGTGCCAGCAGCTTGGCCAAAGAGATGGGTCGCGAGCAGTACTTC; CDR3: CASSLAKEMGREQYF
size: .; V: TRBV27; D: .; J: TRBJ1-5; DNA: TGTGCCAGCAGTTTAAGAAAAACAGGCCATAGCAATCAGCCCCAGCATTTT; CDR3: CASSLRKTGHSNQPQHF
size: .; V: TRBV28; D: .; J: TRBJ1-5; DNA: TGTGCCAGCAGTCCTTTAAGAGGGGCCGTCAATCAGCCCCAGCATTTT; CDR3: CASSPLRGAVNQPQHF
size: .; V: TRBV27; D: TRBD2; J: TRBJ2-1; DNA: TGTGCCAGCAGTGCACTAGCGGGGGTCTACAATGAGCAGTTCTTC; CDR3: CASSALAGVYNEQFF
size: .; V: TRBV7-2; D: TRBD1; J: TRBJ1-4; DNA: TGTGCCAGCAGCCCCGTCCCGGGACAGGGGGATTGGGCTGAAAAACTGTTTTTT; CDR3: CASSPVPGQGDWAEKLFF
size: .; V: TRBV29-1; D: TRBD1; J: TRBJ1-1; DNA: TGCAGCGTTCAAGACAGGGGCGGAGGCTCAAACACTGAAGCTTTCTTT; CDR3: CSVQDRGGGSNTEAFF
size: .; V: TRBV30; D: .; J: TRBJ2-6; DNA: TGTGCCCGAAGGGTCAATTCTGGGGCCAACGTCCTGACTTTC; CDR3: CARRVNSGANVLTF
size: .; V: TRBV7-6; D: .; J: TRBJ1-6; DNA: TGTGCCAGCAGCCCCAGGAATAATTCACCCCTCCACTTT; CDR3: CASSPRNNSPLHF
size: few; V: TRBV7-9; D: .; J: TRBJ2-7; DNA: TGTGCCAGCAGCCCTTTAGAGCAGTACTTC; CDR3: CASSPLEQYF
size: many; V: TRBV4-2; D: .; J: TRBJ2-6; DNA: TGTGCCAGCAGCCAAGATGGGGATGGGGCCAACGTCCTGACTTTC; CDR3: CASSQDGDGANVLTF
size: .; V: TRBV7-6; D: .; J: TRBJ2-2; DNA: TGTGCCAGCAGCTTAAGGGGGTTCGGCACCGGGGAGCTGTTTTTT; CDR3: CASSLRGFGTGELFF
size: .; V: TRBV2; D: .; J: TRBJ2-7; DNA: TGTGCCAGCAGCCGGAGACTACGAGCCTCCTACGAGCAGTACTTC; CDR3: CASSRRLRASYEQYF
size: .; V: TRBV29-1; D: .; J: TRBJ1-3; DNA: TGCAGCGTTGAAGCAGGGGCTGGAGGAAACACCATATATTTT; CDR3: CSVEAGAGGNTIYF
size: .; V: TRBV10-3; D: .; J: TRBJ2-2; DNA: TGTGCCATCGGTAGTGGCCGAAACACCGGGGAGCTGTTTTTT; CDR3: CAIGSGRNTGELFF
size: once; V: TRBV7-8; D: .; J: TRBJ2-3; DNA: TGTGCCAGCTGTACCGGGCTAGTCCACACAGATACGCAGTATTTT; CDR3: CASCTGLVHTDTQYF
size: .; V: TRBV6-5; D: TRBD2; J: TRBJ2-1; DNA: TGTGCCAGCACCCCCCTCGGGGGGAAGCAGTTCTTC; CDR3: CASTPLGGKQFF
size: .; V: TRBV6-5; D: .; J: TRBJ2-3; DNA: TGTGCCAGCAGTTACGGGGACCGGGGATGGGATACGCAGTATTTT; CDR3: CASSYGDRGWDTQYF
size: .; V: TRBV6-5; D: TRBD1; J: TRBJ2-7; DNA: TGTGCCAGCAGTTACTCCGGACAGGGGTCCTACGAGCAGTACTTC; CDR3: CASSYSGQGSYEQYF
size: .; V: TRBV15; D: .; J: TRBJ2-2; DNA: TGTGCCACCAGCCCACCTCGGGTGGCCATCGGGGAGCTGTTTTTT; CDR3: CATSPPRVAIGELFF
size: .; V: TRBV28; D: .; J: TRBJ2-2; DNA: TGTGCCAGCAGTTTCTCGGGGGCGACCGGGGAGCTGTTTTTT; CDR3: CASSFSGATGELFF
size: .; V: TRBV5-6; D: .; J: TRBJ1-5; DNA: TGTGCCAGCAGCTTGGCCGGCAGGGGAAGCAATCAGCCCCAGCATTTT; CDR3: CASSLAGRGSNQPQHF
size: .; V: TRBV7-6; D: TRBD1; J: TRBJ2-2; DNA: TGTGCCAGCAGCGCCGTACAGGGGGCGTCCACCGGGGAGCTGTTTTTT; CDR3: CASSAVQGASTGELFF